Listed here is a single TCR beta chain. The sample is drawn from a study of OX40 agonist ivuxolimab in advanced cancers. Whole-study context: Hepatocellular carcinoma, melanoma, renal cell or head and neck cancer affected the dose-escalation patients. Prior anti-PD-1, anti-PD-L1 or anti-CTLA-4 therapy did not bar entry, and around 39% had some. There were three patients with partial responses, one having hepatocellular carcinoma and two cutaneous melanoma.

V was clipped by 6 bases and J by 6 bases, with 9 bases between them. The germline gives CDR1 LNHDA, CDR2 SQIVND (reference sequence). The CDR3 has 12 amino acids. The protocol was immunoSEQ multiplex PCR, while the TCRdb copy is restricted to in-frame clones and leaves out a portion. The table records about 6,700 clones, about 95% of them present only once. The origin of this receptor is an adult with an advanced solid tumor such as melanoma, head and neck, liver or kidney cancer. The specimen comprised CD4+ or CD8+ T cells sorted from blood, sampled in a trial of the OX40 agonist ivuxolimab. This sequence joins TRBV19 and TRBJ2-1; D may be TRBD2 (5 bases). The CDR3 reads CASRRGGNEQFF. CDR3 nucleotides: TGTGCCAGTAGGAGAGGAGGCAATGAGCAGTTCTTC.